The present T cell receptor beta chain was sequenced within a study of blood T cell repertoires in COVID-19. Overall study: The United States, Italy and Spain provided the acute and convalescent COVID-19 samples. PBMCs, B-cell-depleted T cells, or T cells provided the cDNA or gDNA that made up the material.

Trimming took 6 bases from V and 8 from J; bases not matched to a gene: 12. The CDR3 sequence is 14 residues long. The germline gives CDR1 LNHDA, CDR2 SQIVND (reference sequence). In the original workflow: Estimation of nucleated cell counts relied on the amplification of reference gene primers. TCRdb's table, derived via immunoSEQ multiplex PCR, lists solely in-frame clones and lacks some. Clonal size and the V and J genes are those of that table, whereas D and trimming came from the DNA. This sample has tens of thousands of clones, with roughly 90% found just once. The TCR originated in a woman aged 45-65 years with acute or convalescent COVID-19. The rearrangement uses TRBV19 and TRBJ1-2; 7 bases map to TRBD1. Sequencing used peripheral blood. The CDR3 coding sequence is TGTGCCAGTAGGCACACAGGGGCCACGCCGGGCTACACCTTC. This translates into CASRHTGATPGYTF.